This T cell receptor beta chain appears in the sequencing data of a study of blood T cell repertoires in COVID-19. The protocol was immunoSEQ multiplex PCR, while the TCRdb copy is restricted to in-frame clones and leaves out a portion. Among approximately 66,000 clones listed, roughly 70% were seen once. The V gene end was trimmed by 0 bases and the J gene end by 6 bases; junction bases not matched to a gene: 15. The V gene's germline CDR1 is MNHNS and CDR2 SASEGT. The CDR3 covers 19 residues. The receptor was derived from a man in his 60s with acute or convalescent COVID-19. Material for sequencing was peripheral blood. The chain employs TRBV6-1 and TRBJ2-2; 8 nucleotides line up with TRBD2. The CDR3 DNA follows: TGTGCCAGCAGTGAAGCGCTTTTTAGTTCACGGGGGGGCCCCGGGGAGCTGTTTTTT. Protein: CASSEALFSSRGGPGELFF.